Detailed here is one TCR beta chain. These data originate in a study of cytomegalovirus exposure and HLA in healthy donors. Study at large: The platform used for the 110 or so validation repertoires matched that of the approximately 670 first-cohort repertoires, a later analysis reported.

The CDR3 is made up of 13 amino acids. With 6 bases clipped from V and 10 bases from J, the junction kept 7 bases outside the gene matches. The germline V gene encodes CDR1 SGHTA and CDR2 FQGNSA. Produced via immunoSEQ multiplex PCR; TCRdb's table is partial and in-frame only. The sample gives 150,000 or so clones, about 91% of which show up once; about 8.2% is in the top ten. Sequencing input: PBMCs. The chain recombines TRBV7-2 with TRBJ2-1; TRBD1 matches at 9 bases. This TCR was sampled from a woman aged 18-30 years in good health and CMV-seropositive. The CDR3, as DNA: TGTGCCAGCAGACGGGGACAGGGCCGCGAGCAGTTCTTC. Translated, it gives CASRRGQGREQFF.